Listed below are T cell receptor beta chains from one sample, sequenced in a study of blood T cell repertoires in COVID-19. Assay used: immunoSEQ multiplex PCR; TCRdb lists only in-frame clones, some missing. Here the sample spans 250,000 to 350,000 clones, around 89% being singletons. The sequenced sample was peripheral blood. Receptors were obtained from an older woman with acute or convalescent COVID-19. Both conserved end residues are part of each CDR3. The order of the fields is J gene, D gene, V gene, CDR3 protein. A D gene is named only where the DNA matches it firmly.

j_gene: TRBJ2-5
d_gene: NA
v_gene: TRBV4-1
CDR3aa: CASSQSTTTQETQYF

j_gene: TRBJ2-7
d_gene: TRBD2
v_gene: TRBV27
CDR3aa: CASRVVAGVYEQYF

j_gene: TRBJ2-7
d_gene: TRBD1
v_gene: TRBV2
CDR3aa: CASREDRGHEQYF

j_gene: TRBJ2-7
d_gene: TRBD1
v_gene: TRBV5-1
CDR3aa: CASSRRTGGSNEQYF

j_gene: TRBJ1-5
d_gene: TRBD1
v_gene: TRBV7-9
CDR3aa: CASSLATGGEQPQHF

j_gene: TRBJ1-2
d_gene: TRBD1
v_gene: TRBV2
CDR3aa: CASSEGQGVVNYGYTF

j_gene: TRBJ1-5
d_gene: NA
v_gene: TRBV5-5
CDR3aa: CASSLFPANNQPQHF

j_gene: TRBJ2-3
d_gene: NA
v_gene: TRBV28
CDR3aa: CASSLADVTDTQYF

j_gene: TRBJ2-1
d_gene: TRBD1
v_gene: TRBV6-2/TRBV6-3
CDR3aa: CASSSQPDRGNEQFF

j_gene: TRBJ1-5
d_gene: NA
v_gene: TRBV7-9
CDR3aa: CASSLSPGRAGNQPQHF

j_gene: TRBJ2-1
d_gene: NA
v_gene: TRBV19
CDR3aa: CASTRVGLGDEQFF